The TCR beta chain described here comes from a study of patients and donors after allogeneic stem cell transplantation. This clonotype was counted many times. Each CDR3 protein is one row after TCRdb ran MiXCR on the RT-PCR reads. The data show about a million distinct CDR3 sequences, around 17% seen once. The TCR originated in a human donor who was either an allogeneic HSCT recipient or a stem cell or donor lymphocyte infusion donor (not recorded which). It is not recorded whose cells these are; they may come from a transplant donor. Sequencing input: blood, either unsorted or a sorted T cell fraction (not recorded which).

The CDR3 region is CASSVAPGTRVNEQFF. CDR3 DNA: TGTGCCAGCAGCGTAGCTCCCGGGACTAGGGTCAATGAGCAGTTCTTC. V usage is TRBV9 and J usage is TRBJ2-1; 8 bases map to TRBD2. V dropped 0 bases and J dropped 6; count of bases not matched to a gene: 8. This CDR3 comprises 16 residues. Germline assignment: CDR1 SGDLS and CDR2 YYNGEE.